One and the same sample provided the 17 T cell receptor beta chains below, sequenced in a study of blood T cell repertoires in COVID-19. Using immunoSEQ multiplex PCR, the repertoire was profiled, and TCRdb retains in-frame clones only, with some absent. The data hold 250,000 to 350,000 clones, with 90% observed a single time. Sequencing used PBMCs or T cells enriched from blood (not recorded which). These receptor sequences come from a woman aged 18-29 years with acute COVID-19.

The CDR3 DNA follows: TGTGCCAGCAGCTTAGAATTCTGGCAGAGGGTTAACACTGAAGCTTTCTTT. Amino acids: CASSLEFWQRVNTEAFF. This rearrangement joins TRBV7-2 to TRBJ1-1; D unclear. CDR1 is SGHTA and CDR2 is FQGNSA in the germline V gene. The CDR3 extends over 17 amino acids. With 1 base removed from V and 2 bases from J, the gap between germline ends came to 17 bases. The full variable domain, in which reference TRBV7-2 and TRBJ1-1 provide the parts outside the CDR3, is GAGVSQSPSNKVTEKGKDVELRCDPISGHTALYWYRQSLGQGLEFLIYFQGNSAPDKSGLPSDRFSAERTGGSVSTLTIQRTQQEDSAVYLCASSLEFWQRVNTEAFFGQGTRLTVV.

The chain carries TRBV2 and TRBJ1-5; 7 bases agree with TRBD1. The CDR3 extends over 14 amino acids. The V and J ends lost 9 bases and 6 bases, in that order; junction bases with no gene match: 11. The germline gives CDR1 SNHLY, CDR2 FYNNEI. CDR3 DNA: TGTGCCAGTCGACAGGGAATTCTTGGTCAGCCCCAGCATTTT. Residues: CASRQGILGQPQHF.

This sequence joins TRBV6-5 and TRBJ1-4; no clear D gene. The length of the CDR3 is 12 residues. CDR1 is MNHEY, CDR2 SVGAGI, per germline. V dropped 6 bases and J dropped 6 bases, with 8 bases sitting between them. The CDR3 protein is CASSGSHEKLFF. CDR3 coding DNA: TGTGCCAGCAGCGGGAGCCATGAAAAACTGTTTTTT.

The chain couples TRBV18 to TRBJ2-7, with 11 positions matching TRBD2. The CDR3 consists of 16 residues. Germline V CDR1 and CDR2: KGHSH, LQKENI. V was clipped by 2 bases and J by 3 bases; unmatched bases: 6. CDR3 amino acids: CASSPGTSGPLYEQYF. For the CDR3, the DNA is TGTGCCAGCTCACCAGGGACTAGCGGACCCCTCTACGAGCAGTACTTC.

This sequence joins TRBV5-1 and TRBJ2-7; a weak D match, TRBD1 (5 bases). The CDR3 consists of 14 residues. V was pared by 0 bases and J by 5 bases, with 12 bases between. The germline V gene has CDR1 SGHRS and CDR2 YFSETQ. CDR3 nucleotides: TGCGCCAGCAGCTTGGCCCCAGGGAATGACGAGCAGTACTTC. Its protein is CASSLAPGNDEQYF.

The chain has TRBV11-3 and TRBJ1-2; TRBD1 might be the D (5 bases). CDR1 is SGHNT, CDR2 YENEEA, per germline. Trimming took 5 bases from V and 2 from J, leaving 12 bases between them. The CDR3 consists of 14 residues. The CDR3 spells CASSQGQVNYGYTF. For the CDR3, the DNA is TGTGCCAGCAGCCAGGGCCAGGTGAACTATGGCTACACCTTC. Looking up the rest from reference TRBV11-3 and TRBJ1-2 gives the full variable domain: EAGVVQSPRYKIIEKKQPVAFWCNPISGHNTLYWYLQNLGQGPELLIRYENEEAVDDSQLPKDRFSAERLKGVDSTLKIQPAELGDSAVYLCASSQGQVNYGYTFGSGTRLTVV.

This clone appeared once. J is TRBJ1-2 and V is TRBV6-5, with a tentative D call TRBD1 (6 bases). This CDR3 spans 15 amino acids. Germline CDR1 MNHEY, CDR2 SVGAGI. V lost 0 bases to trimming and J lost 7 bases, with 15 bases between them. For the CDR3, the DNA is TGTGCCAGCAGTTACTCGATTCAGGGGAGAGGTGGCTACACCTTC. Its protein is CASSYSIQGRGGYTF.

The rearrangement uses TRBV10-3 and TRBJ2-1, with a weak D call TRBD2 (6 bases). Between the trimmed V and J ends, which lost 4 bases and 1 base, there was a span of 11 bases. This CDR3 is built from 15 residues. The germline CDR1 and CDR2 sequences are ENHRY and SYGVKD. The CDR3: CAISVLAKSYNEQFF. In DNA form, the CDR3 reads TGTGCCATCAGTGTACTAGCTAAGTCCTACAATGAGCAGTTCTTC.

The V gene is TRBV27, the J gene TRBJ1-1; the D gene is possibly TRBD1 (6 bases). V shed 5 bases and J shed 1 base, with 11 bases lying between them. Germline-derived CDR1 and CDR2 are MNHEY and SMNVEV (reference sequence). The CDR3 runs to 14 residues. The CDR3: CASSHGQRNTEAFF. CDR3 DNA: TGTGCCAGCAGTCACGGACAGAGGAACACTGAAGCTTTCTTT.

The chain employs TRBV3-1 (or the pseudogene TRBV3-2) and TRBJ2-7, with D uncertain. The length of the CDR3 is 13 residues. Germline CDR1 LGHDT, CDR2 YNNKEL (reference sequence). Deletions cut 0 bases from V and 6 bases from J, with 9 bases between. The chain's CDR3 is CASSQEESGEQYF. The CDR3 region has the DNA TGTGCCAGCAGCCAAGAAGAGAGTGGCGAGCAGTACTTC.

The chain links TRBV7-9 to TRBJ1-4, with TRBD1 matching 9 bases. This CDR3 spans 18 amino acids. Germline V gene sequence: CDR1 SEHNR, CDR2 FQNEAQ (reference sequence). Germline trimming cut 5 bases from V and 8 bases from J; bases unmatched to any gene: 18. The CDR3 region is CASSHPGQGPGRSEKLFF. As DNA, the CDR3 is TGTGCCAGCAGCCACCCGGGACAGGGTCCCGGGAGAAGCGAAAAACTGTTTTTT.

CDR3 nucleotide sequence: TGTGCCAGCAGCTTGGCCCCTAGCCCCACAGATACGCAGTATTTT. It encodes CASSLAPSPTDTQYF. This chain joins TRBV5-4 and TRBJ2-3, with D tentatively TRBD2 (5 bases). The CDR3 consists of 15 residues. Trimming shortened V by 0 bases and J by 2 bases, and 10 bases separated the two germline ends. Germline values: CDR1 SGHNT, CDR2 YYREEE (reference sequence).

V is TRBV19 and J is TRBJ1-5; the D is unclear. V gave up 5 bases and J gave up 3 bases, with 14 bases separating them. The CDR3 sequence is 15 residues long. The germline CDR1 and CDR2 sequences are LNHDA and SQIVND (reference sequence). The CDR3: CASSVPYTVNQPQHF. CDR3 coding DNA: TGTGCCAGTAGTGTACCTTACACCGTCAATCAGCCCCAGCATTTT.

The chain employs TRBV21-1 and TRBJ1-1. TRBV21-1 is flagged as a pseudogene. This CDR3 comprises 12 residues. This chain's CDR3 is CPRGPKNTEAFF. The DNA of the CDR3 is TGTCCCCGAGGCCCGAAGAACACTGAAGCTTTCTTT.

In nucleotides, the CDR3 is TGTGCCAGCAGTGAACGCCCAGGGGGCGAGTATGAAAAACTGTTTTTT. It encodes CASSERPGGEYEKLFF. V is TRBV6-1 and J is TRBJ1-4; the match to TRBD1 covers 8 bases. Per the germline V gene, CDR1 is MNHNS and CDR2 is SASEGT. There are 16 residues in the CDR3. The V gene end was trimmed by 2 bases and the J gene end by 6 bases; junction bases not matched to a gene: 8.

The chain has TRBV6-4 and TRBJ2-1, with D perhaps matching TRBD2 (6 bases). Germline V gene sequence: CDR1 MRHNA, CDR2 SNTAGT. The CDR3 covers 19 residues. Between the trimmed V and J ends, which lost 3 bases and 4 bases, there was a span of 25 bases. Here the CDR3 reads CASSELARRSGHWYNEQFF. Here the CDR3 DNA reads TGTGCCAGCAGTGAACTAGCACGACGATCCGGCCACTGGTACAATGAGCAGTTCTTC.

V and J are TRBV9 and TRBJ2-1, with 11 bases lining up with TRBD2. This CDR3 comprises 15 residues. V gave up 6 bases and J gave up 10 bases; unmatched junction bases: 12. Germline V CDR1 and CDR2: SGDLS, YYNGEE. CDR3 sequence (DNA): TGTGCCAGCACCGAAGGTAGCGGGAGGGCCCGGGAGCAGTTCTTC. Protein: CASTEGSGRAREQFF.